The 25 T cell receptor beta chains listed next were all sequenced from one sample in a study of OX40 agonist ivuxolimab in advanced cancers. The library was generated by the immunoSEQ multiplex PCR assay. The clones in this table, taken by TCRdb from immuneACCESS, are in-frame only. Not every clone is retained; where verified, under half of the shortfall comes from an unresolved V gene, and the cause of the rest is unknown. Counted in this sample were about 120,000 clones; about 93% of them appeared once. 0.15% to 0.17% of the sample is taken by the ten largest. This sample comprised CD4+ or CD8+ T cells sorted from blood, obtained in a trial of the OX40 agonist ivuxolimab. These receptors originate from an adult with an advanced solid tumor such as melanoma, head and neck, liver or kidney cancer.

The chain is built from TRBV28 and TRBJ1-4; TRBD1 agrees at 7 bases. There are 15 residues in the CDR3. With V trimmed by 5 bases and J by 0 bases, 3 bases remained unmatched. Looked up from germline, CDR1 is MDHEN and CDR2 is SYDVKM. The CDR3 reads CASSPGTATNEKLFF. The CDR3 DNA sequence: TGTGCCAGCAGTCCGGGGACAGCAACTAATGAAAAACTGTTTTTT.

This chain links TRBV5-1 with TRBJ2-5; no clear D gene. Germline CDR1 and CDR2: SGHRS and YFSETQ. There are 14 residues in the CDR3. V shed 4 bases and J shed 3 bases, with 13 bases lying between them. The CDR3 spells CASSSISLEETQYF. CDR3 sequence (DNA): TGCGCCAGCAGCAGCATCTCGTTAGAAGAGACCCAGTACTTC.

This chain links TRBV5-4 with TRBJ2-7; D is ambiguous. The CDR3 is made up of 14 amino acids. Between the trimmed V and J ends, which lost 4 bases and 0 bases, there was a span of 11 bases. Germline V gene sequence: CDR1 SGHNT, CDR2 YYREEE (reference sequence). CDR3 bases: TGTGCCAGCAGCCCGTCCTGGAGCTCCTACGAGCAGTACTTC. Its protein product is CASSPSWSSYEQYF. Supplemented by reference TRBV5-4 and TRBJ2-7, the full variable domain reads ETGVTQSPTHLIKTRGQQVTLRCSSQSGHNTVSWYQQALGQGPQFIFQYYREEENGRGNFPPRFSGLQFPNYSSELNVNALELDDSALYLCASSPSWSSYEQYFGPGTRLTVT.

The chain recombines TRBV11-2 with TRBJ2-7; D is possibly TRBD1 or TRBD2 (5 bases each). Per the germline V gene, CDR1 is SGHAT and CDR2 is FQNNGV. Trimming left V 5 bases short and J 0 bases short, with 11 bases between. The CDR3 spans 14 residues. The CDR3 nucleotides read TGTGCCAGCAGCCTAGCAGGGAGCTCCTACGAGCAGTACTTC. Its translation is CASSLAGSSYEQYF.

The chain joins TRBV6-5 to TRBJ2-3; D might be TRBD2 (6 bases). CDR1 is MNHEY and CDR2 is SVGAGI in the germline V gene. The CDR3 has 16 residues. The V end lost 4 bases, the J end lost 2 bases, and 16 bases lay between the germline ends. DNA of the CDR3: TGTGCCAGCAGTTCGTCTGGCGGGGCTACCACAGATACGCAGTATTTT. As protein: CASSSSGGATTDTQYF.

The chain carries TRBV28 and TRBJ2-7; D is possibly TRBD2 (5 bases). The V and J ends lost 6 bases and 6 bases respectively, with 18 bases between them. Germline V gene data show CDR1 as MDHEN and CDR2 as SYDVKM. The CDR3 is 14 amino acids. The CDR3 loop is CASSIRTGFGEQYF. The CDR3 DNA is TGTGCCAGCAGCATTAGGACGGGGTTTGGCGAGCAGTACTTC.

V gene TRBV4-1 combines with J gene TRBJ2-5, with TRBD2 matching over 7 bases. Germline CDR1 is MGHRA and CDR2 is YSYEKL. The trim removed 1 base at V and 1 base at J, leaving 6 bases unmatched. The CDR3 extends over 16 amino acids. The CDR3 nucleotides are TGCGCCAGCAGCCAAGCCCCTGGGGGGGGCCAAGAGACCCAGTACTTC. It is translated as CASSQAPGGGQETQYF.

V is TRBV19 and J is TRBJ1-5; the D gene is possibly TRBD1 (6 bases). Looked up from germline, CDR1 is LNHDA and CDR2 is SQIVND (reference sequence). The CDR3 sequence is 14 residues long. The germline V and J ends were trimmed by 5 bases and 4 bases, with 12 bases remaining between them. CDR3 bases: TGTGCCAGTAGTGCAGGACAGCCGAATCAGCCCCAGCATTTT. It is translated as CASSAGQPNQPQHF.

The chain is built from TRBV6-5 and TRBJ1-1; D unresolved. Germline CDR1 and CDR2: MNHEY and SVGAGI. Trimming pared 5 bases from V and 1 base from J, leaving 11 bases between. The CDR3 sequence is 14 residues long. The DNA of the CDR3 is TGTGCCAGCAGTGAGTCCCGGGGGAACACTGAAGCTTTCTTT. Protein product: CASSESRGNTEAFF.

The V call is TRBV14, the J call TRBJ2-1, with D possibly being TRBD1 (5 bases). CDR3 length equals 13 residues. V was trimmed by 0 bases and J by 14 bases, leaving 14 bases between them. CDR1 and CDR2 from the germline V gene are SGHDN and FVKESK. The CDR3 here is CASSQDLRAKKFF. Written as DNA, the CDR3 is TGTGCCAGCAGCCAAGATCTCAGGGCAAAGAAGTTCTTC.

A single count supports this clone. This rearrangement joins TRBV9 to TRBJ2-3; TRBD2 matches at 8 bases. V shed 4 bases and J 1 base; nucleotides not matched to a gene: 5. This CDR3 is 15 amino acids long. CDR1 is SGDLS and CDR2 is YYNGEE in the germline V gene. CDR3 loop: CASSLTSVRTDTQYF. The CDR3 coding sequence is TGTGCCAGCAGCCTGACTAGCGTGCGCACAGATACGCAGTATTTT.

The genes are TRBV7-9 and TRBJ1-1; weak D call: TRBD1 (5 bases). There are 17 residues in the CDR3. Germline V gives CDR1 SEHNR, CDR2 FQNEAQ (reference sequence). Trimming pared 1 base from V and 0 bases from J, leaving 15 bases between. CDR3 in DNA: TGTGCCAGCAGCTTAGGGGGCCGGGGGAACATGAACACTGAAGCTTTCTTT. It specifies CASSLGGRGNMNTEAFF.

The V call is TRBV5-4, the J call TRBJ1-3; D is perhaps TRBD1 (5 bases). Germline CDR1 reads SGHNT; CDR2 reads YYREEE (reference sequence). The CDR3 runs to 16 residues. Trimming stripped 0 bases from V and 3 bases from J, with 13 bases between. CDR3 coding DNA: TGTGCCAGCAGCTTGGGTGGGGCCCTCAGTGGAAACACCATATATTTT. As protein: CASSLGGALSGNTIYF.

This chain connects TRBV10-1 to TRBJ1-2; a weak D match, TRBD1 (6 bases). This CDR3 is built from 14 residues. The germline V and J ends were trimmed by 0 bases and 8 bases, with 13 bases remaining between them. Germline assignment: CDR1 WNHNN and CDR2 SYGVQD (reference sequence). DNA of the CDR3: TGCGCCAGCAGTGAGTCTCCTACAGGGAAAGGCTACACCTTC. This codes for CASSESPTGKGYTF.

This clone came up once. This rearrangement joins TRBV11-1 to TRBJ2-1; TRBD2 might be the D (5 bases). The germline gives CDR1 SGHAT, CDR2 FQDESV (reference sequence). The CDR3 length is 15 residues. V was trimmed by 4 bases and J by 3 bases, leaving 13 bases between them. The CDR3 sequence: CASSYSERLYNEQFF. In DNA, the CDR3 is TGTGCCAGCAGCTATAGCGAGAGACTCTACAATGAGCAGTTCTTC.

The J gene is TRBJ1-1, the V gene TRBV19, with D unresolved. Germline CDR1 LNHDA, CDR2 SQIVND (reference sequence). The V end lost 4 bases, the J end lost 2 bases, and 11 bases lay between the germline ends. The CDR3 length is 14 residues. CDR3 protein: CASSSRTGNTEAFF. DNA for the CDR3: TGTGCCAGTAGTAGCCGGACGGGAAACACTGAAGCTTTCTTT.

CDR3 DNA sequence: TGTGCCAGCAGGACCGACAGGGAGGGGGAGACCCAGTACTTC. This gives the protein CASRTDREGETQYF. The rearrangement uses TRBV11-2 and TRBJ2-5, with D possibly being TRBD1 or TRBD2 (7 bases each). V lost 6 bases and J 5 bases, leaving 16 bases between the germline ends. CDR3 length: 14 residues. CDR1 and CDR2 (germline): SGHAT, FQNNGV.

This clone was detected only once. This chain links TRBV30 with TRBJ2-7; 7 nucleotides agree with TRBD1. This CDR3 comprises 13 residues. The J segment lost 2 bases and the V segment lost 2 bases, leaving 3 bases of the junction unmatched. From germline, CDR1 is GTSNPN and CDR2 SVGIG (reference sequence). The DNA for the CDR3 is TGTGCCTGGAGTCCGGACAGGACCTACGAGCAGTACTTC. Encoded protein: CAWSPDRTYEQYF.

The rearrangement links TRBV7-2 to TRBJ2-7, with 7 bases matching TRBD1. Trimming at V came to 4 bases and at J to 2 bases, leaving 5 bases not matched to a gene. CDR1 SGHTA and CDR2 FQGNSA come from the germline V gene. The CDR3 consists of 14 residues. For the CDR3, the DNA is TGTGCCAGCAGCTCCGGACAGGCAGCCTACGAGCAGTACTTC. It specifies CASSSGQAAYEQYF.

This sequence joins TRBV4-2 and TRBJ1-2; D is unresolved. This CDR3 region has 16 residues. Trimming pared 3 bases from V and 0 bases from J, leaving 14 bases between. Germline V CDR1 and CDR2: LGHNA, YNFKEQ. The CDR3 coding sequence is TGTGCCAGCAGCCACAGAGCAGCAACCTCTAACTATGGCTACACCTTC. It is translated as CASSHRAATSNYGYTF.

The J gene is TRBJ1-1, the V gene TRBV9; tentatively, D is TRBD1 (6 bases). The CDR3 is 14 residues long. Per germline, CDR1 SGDLS and CDR2 YYNGEE. V was clipped by 3 bases and J by 3 bases, with 12 bases between them. CDR3 DNA: TGTGCCAGCAGCGCCGCGACAGGCTACACTGAAGCTTTCTTT. Residues: CASSAATGYTEAFF.

The rearrangement links TRBV20-1 to TRBJ1-3; no firm D call. V was shortened by 6 bases and J by 3 bases, with 6 bases between the two germline ends. The CDR3 contains 11 residues. Germline loops: CDR1 DFQATT, CDR2 SNEGSKA (reference sequence). The CDR3 loop reads CSAPLGNTIYF. As DNA, the CDR3 is TGCAGTGCCCCTCTTGGAAACACCATATATTTT.

The chain combines TRBV6-1 with TRBJ2-7; D is possibly TRBD1 (5 bases). V was cut by 5 bases and J by 11 bases, with 19 bases left in between. Germline CDR1 reads MNHNS; CDR2 reads SASEGT. The CDR3 sequence is 13 residues long. The CDR3 here is CASSQTYRSQEYF. The DNA for the CDR3 is TGTGCCAGCAGTCAAACTTACAGGAGTCAGGAGTACTTC.

V is TRBV2 and J is TRBJ2-7; 8 bases match TRBD2. This CDR3 is built from 15 residues. From germline, CDR1 is SNHLY and CDR2 FYNNEI. Germline trimming cut 6 bases from V and 0 bases from J; bases unmatched to any gene: 7. The CDR3 protein is CASRGRGGSSYEQYF. In DNA, the CDR3 is TGTGCCAGCAGGGGGCGCGGGGGGAGCTCCTACGAGCAGTACTTC. Variable domain in full (rest from reference TRBV2 and TRBJ2-7): EPEVTQTPSHQVTQMGQEVILRCVPISNHLYFYWYRQILGQKVEFLVSFYNNEISEKSEIFDDQFSVERPDGSNFTLKIRSTKLEDSAMYFCASRGRGGSSYEQYFGPGTRLTVT.

In nucleotides, the CDR3 is TGTGCCAGCAGCTTAGTTCTGGCGGGATTAAATGAAAAACTGTTTTTT. This encodes CASSLVLAGLNEKLFF. The V call is TRBV7-8, the J call TRBJ1-4, with D unresolved. The V end lost 1 base, the J end lost 5 bases, and 14 bases lay between the germline ends. The germline V gene has CDR1 SGHVS and CDR2 FQNEAQ. The CDR3 covers 16 residues.